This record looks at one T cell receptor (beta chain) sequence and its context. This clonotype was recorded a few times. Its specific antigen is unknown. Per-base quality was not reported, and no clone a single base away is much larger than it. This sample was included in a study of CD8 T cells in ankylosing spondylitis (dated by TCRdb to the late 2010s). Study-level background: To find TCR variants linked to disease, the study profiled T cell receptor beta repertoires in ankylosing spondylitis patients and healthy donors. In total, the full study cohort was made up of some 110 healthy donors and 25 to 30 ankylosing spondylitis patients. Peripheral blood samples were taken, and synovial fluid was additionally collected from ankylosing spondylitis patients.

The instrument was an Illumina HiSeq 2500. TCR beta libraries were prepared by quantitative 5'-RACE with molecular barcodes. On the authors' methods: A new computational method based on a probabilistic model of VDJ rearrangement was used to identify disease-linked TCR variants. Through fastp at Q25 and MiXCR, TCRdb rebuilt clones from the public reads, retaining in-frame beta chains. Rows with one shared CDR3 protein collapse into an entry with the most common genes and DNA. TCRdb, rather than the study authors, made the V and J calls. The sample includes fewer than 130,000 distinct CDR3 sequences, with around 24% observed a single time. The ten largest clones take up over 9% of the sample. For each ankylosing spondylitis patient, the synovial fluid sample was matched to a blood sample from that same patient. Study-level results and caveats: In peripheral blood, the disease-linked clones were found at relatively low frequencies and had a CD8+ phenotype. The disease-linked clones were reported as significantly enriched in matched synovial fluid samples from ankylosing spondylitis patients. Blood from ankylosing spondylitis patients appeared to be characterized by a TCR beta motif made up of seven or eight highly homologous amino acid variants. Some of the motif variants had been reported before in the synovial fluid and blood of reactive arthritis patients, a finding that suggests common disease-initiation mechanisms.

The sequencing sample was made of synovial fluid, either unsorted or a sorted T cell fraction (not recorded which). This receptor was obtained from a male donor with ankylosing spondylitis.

CDR3 protein: CSAPGRGQTQYF. The DNA sequence is given as TGCAGTGCCCCCGGGAGGGGGCAGACCCAGTACTTC. The rearrangement joined TRBV20-1 to TRBJ2-5, with TRBD2 tentatively as D gene (8 bases match). V loses 6 bases of germline sequence and J loses 6 bases, and the interval between the two ends is 14 bases. For CDR1 and CDR2, the germline V gene (reference sequence) lists DFQATT and SNEGSKA. Including cysteine and phenylalanine, the CDR3 has 12 amino acids. Solely the CDR3 DNA is kept, with 36 bases framed from the first base.